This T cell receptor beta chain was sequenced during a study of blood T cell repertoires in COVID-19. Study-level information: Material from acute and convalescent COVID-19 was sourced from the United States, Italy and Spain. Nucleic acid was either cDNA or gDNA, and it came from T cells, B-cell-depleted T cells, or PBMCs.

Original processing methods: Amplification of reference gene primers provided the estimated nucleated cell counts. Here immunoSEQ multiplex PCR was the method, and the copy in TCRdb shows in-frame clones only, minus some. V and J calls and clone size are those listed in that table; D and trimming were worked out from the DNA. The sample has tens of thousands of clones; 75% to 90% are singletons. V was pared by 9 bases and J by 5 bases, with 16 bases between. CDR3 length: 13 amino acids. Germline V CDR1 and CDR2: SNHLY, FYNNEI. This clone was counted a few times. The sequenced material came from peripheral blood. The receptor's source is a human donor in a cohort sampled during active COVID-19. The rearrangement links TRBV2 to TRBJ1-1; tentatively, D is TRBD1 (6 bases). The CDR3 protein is CASRQEARTEAFF. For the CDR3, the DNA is TGTGCCAGTAGACAGGAAGCGCGGACTGAAGCTTTCTTT.